This entry is about one TCR beta chain. The treatment was: some 19 received Ad26.COV2.S at low or high dose, single or two shots; 5 received placebo; per-sample allocation not given. Sampling was done on day 63 after the first vaccine or placebo injection. Boston provided a donor who was an adult aged 18-55 years. This sample was taken from a study of Ad26.COV2.S vaccination and SARS-CoV-2 variants. As for the study in general: This donor came from the COV1001 trial of Ad26.COV2.S.

Assay used: immunoSEQ multiplex PCR; TCRdb lists only in-frame clones, some missing. The sample yields approximately 400,000 clones, about four fifths seen once. The origin of this receptor is a person aged 18-65 years who received the Ad26.COV2.S COVID-19 vaccine or a placebo. The sample here was peripheral blood, taken in a trial of Ad26.COV2.S vaccine versus placebo.

For the CDR3, the DNA is TGTGCCAGCAGTTTAGGAGGAGAGCAGTACTTC. Translation gives CASSLGGEQYF. The chain joins TRBV12-3 or TRBV12-4 to TRBJ2-7; D gene uncertain. The CDR3 consists of 11 residues. V lost 1 base and J lost 7, with 5 bases in between.